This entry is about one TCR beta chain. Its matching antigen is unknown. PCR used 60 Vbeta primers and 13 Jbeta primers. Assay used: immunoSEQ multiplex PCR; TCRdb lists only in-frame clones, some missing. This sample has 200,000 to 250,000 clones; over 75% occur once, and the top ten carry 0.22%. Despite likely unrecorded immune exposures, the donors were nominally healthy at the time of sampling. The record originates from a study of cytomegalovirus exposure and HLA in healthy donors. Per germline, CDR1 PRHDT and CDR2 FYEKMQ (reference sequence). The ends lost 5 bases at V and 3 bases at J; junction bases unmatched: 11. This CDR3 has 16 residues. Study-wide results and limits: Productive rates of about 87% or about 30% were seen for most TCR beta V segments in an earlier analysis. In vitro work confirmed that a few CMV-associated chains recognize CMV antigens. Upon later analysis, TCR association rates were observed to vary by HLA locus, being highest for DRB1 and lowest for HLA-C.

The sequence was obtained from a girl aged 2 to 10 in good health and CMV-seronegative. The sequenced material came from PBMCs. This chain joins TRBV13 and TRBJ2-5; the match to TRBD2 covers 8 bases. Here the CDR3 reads CASSEAGGGPKETQYF. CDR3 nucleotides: TGTGCCAGCAGCGAGGCAGGCGGGGGGCCCAAAGAGACCCAGTACTTC.